A single T cell receptor beta chain is shown here with its context. Its matching antigen is unknown. The V segment lost 5 bases and the J segment 4 bases; nucleotides outside the gene matches: 7. Germline V lookup: CDR1 GTSNPN, CDR2 SVGIG (reference sequence). The CDR3 is made up of 14 amino acids. The entry originates in a study of cytomegalovirus exposure and HLA in healthy donors. At the level of the study: An earlier analysis found around 120 million unique TCR beta sequences from 150 million to 200 million T cells. Study-wide results and caveats: Fewer than 20,000 TCR beta sequences were associated with HLA alleles at 0.05 false discovery rate in a later analysis. In a later analysis, V- and J-gene trimming of beta chains associated with a DCLRE1C missense variant, replicated independently.

The PCR ran on 60 Vbeta and 13 Jbeta primers. Generated by immunoSEQ multiplex PCR, the TCRdb table keeps only in-frame clones and is missing some. The sample consists of over 150,000 clones, about 90% of them appearing once. Though probably carrying unrecorded immune exposures, donors were nominally healthy at sampling. Sequences were obtained from PBMCs. The receptor's source is a girl less than two years old in good health and CMV-seronegative. V is TRBV30 and J is TRBJ2-1; 8 nucleotides agree with TRBD1. DNA of the CDR3: TGTGCCTGGGGGAAGACAGGGGTTTACAATGAGCAGTTCTTC. This codes for CAWGKTGVYNEQFF. Supplemented by reference TRBV30 and TRBJ2-1, the full variable domain reads SQTIHQWPATLVQPVGSPLSLECTVEGTSNPNLYWYRQAAGRGLQLLFYSVGIGQISSEVPQNLSASRPQDRQFILSSKKLLLSDSGFYLCAWGKTGVYNEQFFGPGTRLTVL.